This passage covers 10 T cell receptor beta chains from one sample sequenced in a study of blood T cell repertoires in COVID-19. TCRdb's table, derived via immunoSEQ multiplex PCR, lists solely in-frame clones and lacks some. Of under 250,000 clones in the sample, over 80% were seen once. Sequenced input: peripheral blood. These receptors were collected from a man in his thirties or forties who had recovered from COVID-19.

The rearrangement joins TRBV10-3 to TRBJ2-5, with 8 nucleotides matching TRBD1. This CDR3 region has 15 residues. With 3 bases clipped from V and 5 bases from J, the junction kept 8 bases outside the gene matches. The V gene's germline CDR1 is ENHRY and CDR2 SYGVKD. The DNA for the CDR3 is TGTGCCATCAGTGACCAAGGGACAGGCTGGGAGACCCAGTACTTC. Its protein product is CAISDQGTGWETQYF.

The chain combines TRBV19 with TRBJ1-6; no definite D call. This CDR3 is built from 15 residues. Germline V lookup: CDR1 LNHDA, CDR2 SQIVND (reference sequence). Trimming pared 7 bases from V and 5 bases from J, leaving 15 bases between. The CDR3 region is CASNVLSGNNSPLHF. Here the CDR3 DNA reads TGTGCCAGTAATGTACTTTCCGGGAATAATTCACCCCTCCACTTT.

The chain has TRBV28 and TRBJ2-1; 8 bases are shared with TRBD1. Germline-derived CDR1 and CDR2 are MDHEN and SYDVKM. The V and J ends lost 7 bases and 10 bases, in that order; junction bases with no gene match: 15. The CDR3 is 15 residues long. The CDR3 DNA follows: TGTGCCAGCACCCAGGGGGCGGTTCCGAGCATGGAGCAGTTCTTC. This gives the protein CASTQGAVPSMEQFF. The complete variable domain, with remaining parts taken from reference TRBV28 and TRBJ2-1, reads DVKVTQSSRYLVKRTGEKVFLECVQDMDHENMFWYRQDPGLGLRLIYFSYDVKMKEKGDIPEGYSVSREKKERFSLILESASTNQTSMYLCASTQGAVPSMEQFFGPGTRLTVL.

This clone appeared a single time. This chain links TRBV7-7 with TRBJ2-2; D remains unclear. The CDR3 has 15 residues. Germline values: CDR1 SSHAT, CDR2 FNYEAQ (reference sequence). V was pared by 1 base and J by 0 bases, with 6 bases between. The DNA of the CDR3 is TGTGCCAGCAGCTTAGTTTCGTCGAACACCGGGGAGCTGTTTTTT. Translation: CASSLVSSNTGELFF.

This rearrangement joins TRBV7-2 to TRBJ2-5; TRBD2 agrees at 10 bases. The V gene end was trimmed by 4 bases and the J gene end by 2 bases; junction bases not matched to a gene: 16. This CDR3 region has 19 residues. Germline V gene sequence: CDR1 SGHTA, CDR2 FQGNSA. The CDR3 loop reads CASSSFRGVAGGTQETQYF. In nucleotides, the CDR3 is TGTGCCAGCAGCTCCTTCCGGGGGGTAGCGGGGGGAACACAAGAGACCCAGTACTTC. The variable domain in full, completed from reference TRBV7-2 and TRBJ2-5, reads GAGVSQSPSNKVTEKGKDVELRCDPISGHTALYWYRQSLGQGLEFLIYFQGNSAPDKSGLPSDRFSAERTGGSVSTLTIQRTQQEDSAVYLCASSSFRGVAGGTQETQYFGPGTRLLVL.

The V gene is TRBV4-1, the J gene TRBJ2-3; 8 bases are shared with TRBD1. The V segment lost 1 base and the J segment 2 bases; nucleotides outside the gene matches: 5. The V gene's germline CDR1 is MGHRA and CDR2 YSYEKL. The CDR3 has 16 residues. The CDR3: CASSQGRTGNTDTQYF. CDR3 bases: TGCGCCAGCAGCCAAGGACGGACAGGGAACACAGATACGCAGTATTTT.

The chain carries TRBV5-6 and TRBJ2-5; 10 bases are shared with TRBD2. The V gene's germline CDR1 is SGHDT and CDR2 YYEEEE. This CDR3 comprises 16 residues. J was trimmed by 5 bases and V by 2 bases; bases with no gene match: 9. The CDR3 protein is CASSFRLAGWGETQYF. The DNA for the CDR3 is TGTGCCAGCAGCTTCCGACTAGCGGGCTGGGGGGAGACCCAGTACTTC.

J is TRBJ2-1 and V is TRBV6-4; no clear D gene. Deletions cut 0 bases from V and 6 bases from J, with 6 bases between. In germline, CDR1 is MRHNA, CDR2 SNTAGT. The CDR3 extends over 13 amino acids. The CDR3 DNA reads TGTGCCAGCAGTGACTCGGAGTCCAATGAGCAGTTCTTC. Translating gives CASSDSESNEQFF.

This chain links TRBV7-7 with TRBJ2-1, with 11 bases lining up with TRBD2. The germline V gene has CDR1 SSHAT and CDR2 FNYEAQ (reference sequence). V was clipped by 6 bases and J by 4 bases; unmatched bases: 5. The CDR3 contains 15 residues. CDR3 in DNA: TGTGCCAGCAGTCGTAGCGGGGGGGCATACAATGAGCAGTTCTTC. Protein sequence: CASSRSGGAYNEQFF. Full variable domain (missing parts from reference TRBV7-7 and TRBJ2-1): GAGVSQSPRYKVTKRGQDVTLRCDPISSHATLYWYQQALGQGPEFLTYFNYEAQPDKSGLPSDRFSAERPEGSISTLTIQRTEQRDSAMYRCASSRSGGAYNEQFFGPGTRLTVL.

This sequence joins TRBV15 and TRBJ1-2; D perhaps matches TRBD1 (5 bases). Per the germline V gene, CDR1 is LNHNV and CDR2 is YYDKDF (reference sequence). The CDR3 is 15 residues long. Trimming took off 0 bases at V and 7 bases at J, with 15 bases between the two ends. The CDR3 bases are TGTGCCACCAGCAGAGATCGAGGAGGGGCCGGTGGCTACACCTTC. Its protein product is CATSRDRGGAGGYTF.